This T cell receptor beta chain derives from a study of CD8 T cells in Susac syndrome. The T cells that were sequenced for TCR beta were CD8+ and CD4+ cells from blood. When the RNA was reverse transcribed, random hexamers were used with an input of about 0.5 to 1 ug. TCRdb called the immunoSEQ multiplex PCR reads again in MiXCR, with one record for every CDR3 protein. The profile shows 150,000 to 180,000 distinct CDR3 sequences, 85% to 95% of them singletons. Germline-derived CDR1 and CDR2 are SNHLY and FYNNEI. Trimming removed 1 base from V and 7 bases from J, with 13 bases in between. The CDR3 totals 15 residues.

Material for sequencing was CD8+ T cells from PBMCs. V gene TRBV2 combines with J gene TRBJ1-4, with a possible D match to TRBD1 (5 bases). This clonotype originated in a human donor with multiple sclerosis. The CDR3 bases are TGTGCCAGCAGTGAAGGCCAGGTCGGGGGTGAAAAACTGTTTTTT. The encoded protein is CASSEGQVGGEKLFF.